This T cell receptor beta chain appears in the sequencing data of a study of radiotherapy plus CTLA-4 blockade in lung cancer. About the study: Among enrolled patients, 15% to 20% responded and about 34% achieved disease control. Whole-study results and caveats: Peripheral blood showed expansion of tumor-derived TCR clones after radiotherapy and ipilimumab. Increased serum interferon-beta after radiation also reportedly predicted response strongly.

Trimming took 4 bases from V and 2 from J; bases not matched to a gene: 9. The CDR3 length is 16 residues. Germline V lookup: CDR1 SGHRS, CDR2 YFSETQ. Only in-frame clones appear in the TCRdb table, and some are missing; sequencing was by immunoSEQ multiplex PCR. The sample holds some 100,000 clones, roughly 80% seen once. In chemo-refractory metastatic non-small-cell lung cancer, patients got ipilimumab CTLA-4 blockade together with focal radiation. In the case of this clone: Its antigen is unidentified.

The source is a human donor with non-small cell lung cancer who had a partial response to radiotherapy plus ipilimumab. The chain combines TRBV5-1 with TRBJ2-3; 8 nucleotides match TRBD1. Here the sequenced sample was peripheral blood, taken from a patient treated with radiotherapy plus ipilimumab. The CDR3 nucleotides read TGCGCCAGCAGCCTCGGACAGGGAGTATCCACAGATACGCAGTATTTT. As protein: CASSLGQGVSTDTQYF.